Below, 26 T cell receptor beta chains from the same sample are listed, as sequenced in a study of cytomegalovirus exposure and HLA in healthy donors. This PCR relied on a set of 60 Vbeta primers and 13 Jbeta primers. The table came from immunoSEQ multiplex PCR; TCRdb's copy has only in-frame clones and leaves some out. This table has roughly 200,000 clones, 85% appearing once. The sample was PBMCs. Every receptor here comes from a woman between 45 and 60 years old in good health and CMV-seronegative.

The chain couples TRBV5-1 to TRBJ2-6; TRBD1 matches 10 bases. Per germline, CDR1 SGHRS and CDR2 YFSETQ. The CDR3 is 19 amino acids. The V and J ends lost 0 bases and 0 bases, in that order; junction bases with no gene match: 6. CDR3 residues: CASSLDGQGVYSGANVLTF. The CDR3 coding sequence is TGCGCCAGCAGCTTGGACGGACAGGGGGTCTACTCTGGGGCCAACGTCCTGACTTTC. The full variable domain, with the rest looked up from reference TRBV5-1 and TRBJ2-6, is KAGVTQTPRYLIKTRGQQVTLSCSPISGHRSVSWYQQTPGQGLQFLFEYFSETQRNKGNFPGRFSGRQFSNSRSEMNVSTLELGDSALYLCASSLDGQGVYSGANVLTFGAGSRLTVL.

This chain links TRBV6-1 with TRBJ2-3, with TRBD2 matching over 16 bases. This CDR3 region has 18 residues. The ends lost 3 bases at V and 3 bases at J; junction bases unmatched: 6. The germline V gene encodes CDR1 MNHNS and CDR2 SASEGT. CDR3 residues: CASSDRGTSGRATDTQYF. The CDR3 coding sequence is TGTGCCAGCAGTGACAGGGGGACTAGCGGGAGGGCGACAGATACGCAGTATTTT.

The V call is TRBV7-9, the J call TRBJ2-1; D possibly corresponds to TRBD1 (5 bases). Trimming pared 4 bases from V and 9 bases from J, leaving 10 bases between. Germline V gene sequence: CDR1 SEHNR, CDR2 FQNEAQ (reference sequence). The CDR3 runs to 12 residues. In nucleotides, the CDR3 is TGTGCCAGCAGCTCCGGACACGGTGAGCAGTTCTTC. This sequence encodes CASSSGHGEQFF.

Only one count was recorded for this clone. V is TRBV30 and J is TRBJ1-1; D not resolved. Per germline, CDR1 GTSNPN and CDR2 SVGIG (reference sequence). V lost 5 bases, J lost 1 base, and 11 bases lay in between. The CDR3 contains 13 residues. The CDR3 sequence is CAWGYGENTEAFF. The CDR3 DNA follows: TGTGCCTGGGGCTACGGGGAGAACACTGAAGCTTTCTTT.

The chain has TRBV14 and TRBJ2-1, with TRBD2 identical over 7 bases. The germline V gene encodes CDR1 SGHDN and CDR2 FVKESK. The junction had 10 bases not matched to a gene; V was cut back by 1 base and J by 10 bases. CDR3 length: 15 amino acids. CDR3 sequence (DNA): TGTGCCAGCAGCCAAGGGACTAGTCACCTGGAGGAGCAGTTCTTC. Protein: CASSQGTSHLEEQFF.

The gene calls are TRBV7-9 and TRBJ2-3; TRBD2 agrees at 12 bases. Germline V lookup: CDR1 SEHNR, CDR2 FQNEAQ (reference sequence). CDR3 length: 16 residues. Trimming at V came to 5 bases and at J to 5 bases, leaving 8 bases not matched to a gene. CDR3 protein: CASSPGLAGSGDTQYF. CDR3 coding DNA: TGTGCCAGCAGCCCGGGACTAGCGGGTTCTGGAGATACGCAGTATTTT.

The chain couples TRBV28 to TRBJ2-1; no definite D call. V was pared by 5 bases and J by 0 bases, with 14 bases between. CDR3 length: 16 amino acids. Germline V gives CDR1 MDHEN, CDR2 SYDVKM. As DNA, the CDR3 is TGTGCCAGCAGTCCCCCCCTTTTGAGCTCCTACAATGAGCAGTTCTTC. Encoded protein: CASSPPLLSSYNEQFF.

V is TRBV27 and J is TRBJ1-1; D remains ambiguous. The CDR3 totals 13 residues. CDR1 is MNHEY, CDR2 SMNVEV, per germline (reference sequence). V gave up 3 bases and J gave up 5 bases, with 10 bases separating them. Here the CDR3 DNA reads TGTGCCAGCAGTTTCCTGGGCCGGACTGAAGCTTTCTTT. This codes for CASSFLGRTEAFF.

This chain links TRBV18 with TRBJ2-1, with 8 bases aligning to TRBD2. The length of the CDR3 is 16 residues. Germline assignment: CDR1 KGHSH and CDR2 LQKENI. Losses at the gene ends were 5 bases for V and 11 bases for J; bases not matched to a gene: 17. The CDR3, as DNA: TGTGCCAGCTCATCACTATTAGCGGGACCTACATCCCAGCAGTTCTTC. Translating gives CASSSLLAGPTSQQFF.

The chain links TRBV10-2 to TRBJ2-5; 13 nucleotides agree with TRBD2. The V segment lost 7 bases and the J segment 4 bases; nucleotides outside the gene matches: 9. Germline V gives CDR1 WSHSY, CDR2 SAAADI. CDR3 size: 16 residues. CDR3 region: CASKRLAGGGGETQYF. CDR3 nucleotide sequence: TGCGCCAGCAAGAGACTAGCGGGAGGAGGGGGAGAGACCCAGTACTTC.

The V call is TRBV27, the J call TRBJ2-5, with TRBD2 matching over 10 bases. CDR3 length: 13 residues. Germline CDR1 MNHEY, CDR2 SMNVEV (reference sequence). The ends lost 6 bases at V and 4 bases at J; junction bases unmatched: 2. CDR3 sequence reads: CASRSSGRETQYF. CDR3 nucleotide sequence: TGTGCCAGCAGGTCTAGCGGGAGAGAGACCCAGTACTTC.

As regards this clone: Other DNA sequences in this sample translate to the same CDR3. The genes are TRBV7-9 and TRBJ2-1, with 13 positions matching TRBD2. The CDR3 runs to 15 residues. The J segment lost 6 bases and the V segment lost 1 base, leaving 0 bases of the junction unmatched. The germline V gene encodes CDR1 SEHNR and CDR2 FQNEAQ (reference sequence). The CDR3: CASSLGTSGSNEQFF. CDR3 sequence (DNA): TGTGCCAGCAGCTTAGGGACTAGCGGGAGCAATGAGCAGTTCTTC.

Here the CDR3 DNA reads TGTGCCAGCAGCTTATCCCCCAGGGACAGGAGCACAGATACGCAGTATTTT. Its protein product is CASSLSPRDRSTDTQYF. The J gene is TRBJ2-3, the V gene TRBV11-2; 8 bases agree with TRBD1. Looked up from germline, CDR1 is SGHAT and CDR2 is FQNNGV. CDR3 length: 17 residues. V was clipped by 2 bases and J by 0 bases; unmatched bases: 7.

The rearrangement joins TRBV5-5 to TRBJ1-5; the match to TRBD1 covers 7 bases. V trimming: 2 bases; J trimming: 7 bases; junction bases outside the gene matches: 6. CDR3 length: 14 residues. Germline V gives CDR1 SGHKS, CDR2 YYEKEE (reference sequence). CDR3 nucleotides: TGTGCCAGCAGCTTTGGAGGCAGGGGGCAGCCCCAGCATTTT. Translated, it gives CASSFGGRGQPQHF.

This clone was detected only a few times. The gene calls are TRBV27 and TRBJ2-7; D is uncertain. V was trimmed by 9 bases and J by 4 bases, leaving 22 bases between them. The length of the CDR3 is 15 residues. Germline lookup yields CDR1 MNHEY and CDR2 SMNVEV (reference sequence). Here the CDR3 DNA reads TGTGCCAGTATTTTCAAGCAGAAGGCGGCATACGAGCAGTACTTC. Translation: CASIFKQKAAYEQYF.

The chain combines TRBV5-1 with TRBJ2-1; the D gene is possibly TRBD2 (7 bases). CDR1 SGHRS and CDR2 YFSETQ come from the germline V gene. The CDR3 length is 16 residues. With 2 bases removed from V and 4 bases from J, the gap between germline ends came to 16 bases. In nucleotides, the CDR3 is TGCGCCAGCAGCTTCGGAGCGGGACAAACATACAATGAGCAGTTCTTC. Its protein is CASSFGAGQTYNEQFF.

With respect to this clone: The sample contains more than one DNA sequence encoding this CDR3. The chain links TRBV5-4 to TRBJ2-1, with 9 bases aligning to TRBD2. After removal of 1 base from V and 2 bases from J, the junction contained 1 base not matched to a gene. The CDR3 runs 15 residues. Germline lookup yields CDR1 SGHNT and CDR2 YYREEE (reference sequence). CDR3 in amino acids: CASSLSSGTYNEQFF. The CDR3 DNA reads as TGTGCCAGCAGCTTGTCTAGCGGGACCTACAATGAGCAGTTCTTC.

The rearrangement joins TRBV6-5 to TRBJ1-1, with no clear D. The CDR3 has 14 residues. Per the germline V gene, CDR1 is MNHEY and CDR2 is SVGAGI. V lost 5 bases and J 0 bases, leaving 10 bases between the germline ends. The CDR3 reads CASSPPGMNTEAFF. For the CDR3, the DNA is TGTGCCAGCAGTCCACCCGGGATGAACACTGAAGCTTTCTTT.

The chain has TRBV19 and TRBJ2-2; 10 bases line up with TRBD1. The V gene's germline CDR1 is LNHDA and CDR2 SQIVND (reference sequence). The CDR3 contains 15 residues. V was pared by 6 bases and J by 4 bases, with 5 bases of the junction left unmatched. As DNA, the CDR3 is TGTGCCAGTAGCCTGGGACAGGGGATCACCGGGGAGCTGTTTTTT. Its translation: CASSLGQGITGELFF.

The V call is TRBV6-5, the J call TRBJ1-2; D remains ambiguous. The CDR3 runs 12 residues. The germline V and J ends were trimmed by 7 bases and 1 base, with 7 bases remaining between them. Germline V gene lookup returns CDR1 MNHEY and CDR2 SVGAGI. The CDR3 sequence: CASKGVNYGYTF. The CDR3 nucleotides read TGTGCCAGCAAAGGAGTTAACTATGGCTACACCTTC.

The chain is built from TRBV6-5 and TRBJ2-2, with TRBD1 matching over 8 bases. Germline CDR1 is MNHEY and CDR2 is SVGAGI. With V trimmed by 7 bases and J by 5 bases, 3 bases remained unmatched. The CDR3 is 13 amino acids. CDR3 bases: TGTGCCAGCAAAAGGACAGGGACCGGGGAGCTGTTTTTT. Protein product: CASKRTGTGELFF.

A few counts support this clone. This rearrangement joins TRBV6-6 to TRBJ2-3; 12 bases are a match to TRBD1. With V trimmed by 5 bases and J by 4 bases, 4 bases remained unmatched. Germline values: CDR1 MNHNY, CDR2 SVGAGI (reference sequence). This CDR3 is 15 amino acids long. In DNA, the CDR3 is TGTGCCAGCAGTCGGGGGACAGGGGGCGCAGATACGCAGTATTTT. Encoded protein: CASSRGTGGADTQYF.

The chain links TRBV28 to TRBJ1-5; possibly TRBD1 for D (6 bases). The CDR3 is 16 amino acids. Germline loops: CDR1 MDHEN, CDR2 SYDVKM. The V gene lost 6 bases and the J gene lost 4 bases, with 19 bases spanning the gap. CDR3 coding DNA: TGTGCCAGCAGATCTTCAGGGGAAGCAATGAATCAGCCCCAGCATTTT. Encoded protein: CASRSSGEAMNQPQHF.

J is TRBJ2-1 and V is TRBV7-3; 11 positions agree with TRBD2. This CDR3 region has 15 residues. Per the germline V gene, CDR1 is SGHTA and CDR2 is FQGTGA. The V gene end was trimmed by 9 bases and the J gene end by 7 bases; junction bases not matched to a gene: 11. The DNA for the CDR3 is TGTGCCAGTCGTTTAGCGGGAGGGCCTAGGAATGAGCAGTTCTTC. It specifies CASRLAGGPRNEQFF.

The chain links TRBV29-1 to TRBJ2-5; possibly TRBD2 for D (6 bases). This CDR3 region has 14 residues. Trimming shortened V by 6 bases and J by 5 bases, and 19 bases separated the two germline ends. Germline CDR1 and CDR2: SQVTM and ANQGSEA. The CDR3: CSVWNSGWGETQYF. The CDR3, as DNA: TGCAGCGTCTGGAATAGCGGCTGGGGGGAGACCCAGTACTTC.

The chain employs TRBV19 and TRBJ2-7, with D maybe TRBD1 (6 bases). The CDR3 runs 13 residues. Deletions cut 5 bases from V and 6 bases from J, with 14 bases between. Germline V gene sequence: CDR1 LNHDA, CDR2 SQIVND (reference sequence). The CDR3 protein is CASSPRAGVEQYF. As DNA, the CDR3 is TGTGCCAGTAGTCCAAGGGCAGGGGTCGAGCAGTACTTC.